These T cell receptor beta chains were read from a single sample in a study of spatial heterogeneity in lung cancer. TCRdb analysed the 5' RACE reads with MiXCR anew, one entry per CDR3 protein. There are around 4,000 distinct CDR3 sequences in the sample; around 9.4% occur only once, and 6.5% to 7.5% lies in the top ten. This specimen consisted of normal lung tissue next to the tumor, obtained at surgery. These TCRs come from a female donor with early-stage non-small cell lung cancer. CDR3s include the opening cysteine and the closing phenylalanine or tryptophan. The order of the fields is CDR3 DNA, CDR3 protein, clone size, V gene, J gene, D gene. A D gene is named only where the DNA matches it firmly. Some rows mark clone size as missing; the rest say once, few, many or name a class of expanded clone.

cdr3_nt: TGCAGTGCTAAGGCGGGACTAGAGAGGTACTTC
cdr3_aa: CSAKAGLERYF
clone_size: medium-sized
v_call: TRBV20-1
j_call: TRBJ2-4
d_call: TRBD2

cdr3_nt: TGTGCCAGCAGCCAGTCCATCCGGGATGGGGCGACAGATACGCAGTATTTT
cdr3_aa: CASSQSIRDGATDTQYF
clone_size: many
v_call: TRBV9
j_call: TRBJ2-3
d_call: -

cdr3_nt: TGTGCCAGCAGCTTCGGGCGTTCCGATACGCAGTATTTT
cdr3_aa: CASSFGRSDTQYF
clone_size: many
v_call: TRBV11-3
j_call: TRBJ2-3
d_call: -

cdr3_nt: TGTGCCAGCAGCCAGCCCGGGACTGGAACTAGCACAGATACGCAGTATTTT
cdr3_aa: CASSQPGTGTSTDTQYF
clone_size: many
v_call: TRBV7-6
j_call: TRBJ2-3
d_call: -

cdr3_nt: TGCGCCAGCAGCCAAGAATCCAGGGACTACGAGCAGTACTTC
cdr3_aa: CASSQESRDYEQYF
clone_size: many
v_call: TRBV4-3
j_call: TRBJ2-7
d_call: -

cdr3_nt: TGCGCCAGCAGCCAAGAGTCTTTGGGCGTCGGTGAAAAACTGTTTTTT
cdr3_aa: CASSQESLGVGEKLFF
clone_size: -
v_call: TRBV4-3
j_call: TRBJ1-4
d_call: -

cdr3_nt: TGTGCCAGCAGCGTAGAGGGGACCAGCTACAATGAGCAGTTCTTC
cdr3_aa: CASSVEGTSYNEQFF
clone_size: many
v_call: TRBV9
j_call: TRBJ2-1
d_call: -

cdr3_nt: TGTGCCAGCAGCTGGACAGGGGGCGAGGGTATGAACACTGAAGCTTTCTTT
cdr3_aa: CASSWTGGEGMNTEAFF
clone_size: few
v_call: TRBV6-5
j_call: TRBJ1-1
d_call: TRBD1

cdr3_nt: TGTGCCAGCAGCGTATGGGAGGCAGGCCGCTATGGCTACACCTTC
cdr3_aa: CASSVWEAGRYGYTF
clone_size: medium-sized
v_call: TRBV9
j_call: TRBJ1-2
d_call: -

cdr3_nt: TGTGCCTGGAATCCGGGGTCCGGGGAGCTGTTTTTT
cdr3_aa: CAWNPGSGELFF
clone_size: many
v_call: TRBV30
j_call: TRBJ2-2
d_call: -

cdr3_nt: TGTGCCAGCAGCTTTTCAGGGGTGTGGGAGACCCAGTACTTC
cdr3_aa: CASSFSGVWETQYF
clone_size: many
v_call: TRBV11-2
j_call: TRBJ2-5
d_call: -

cdr3_nt: TGTGCCAGCAGTTTAGGGCTAGCGGGGGGCCCAGTGAGGGATACGCAGTATTTT
cdr3_aa: CASSLGLAGGPVRDTQYF
clone_size: medium-sized
v_call: TRBV12-3/TRBV12-4
j_call: TRBJ2-3
d_call: TRBD2

cdr3_nt: TGTGCCAGCAGTTCCTCAGTTGGCGGCGGCTACACCTTC
cdr3_aa: CASSSSVGGGYTF
clone_size: large
v_call: TRBV27
j_call: TRBJ1-2
d_call: -

cdr3_nt: TGTGCCATCAACCCGACACAGGGTCGAGAGACCCAGTACTTC
cdr3_aa: CAINPTQGRETQYF
clone_size: -
v_call: TRBV10-3
j_call: TRBJ2-5
d_call: -

cdr3_nt: TGTGCCAGCAGCTCAGACAGGGGGATGCGTCAGCCCCAGCATTTT
cdr3_aa: CASSSDRGMRQPQHF
clone_size: -
v_call: TRBV7-2
j_call: TRBJ1-5
d_call: TRBD1

cdr3_nt: TGTGCTAGTGGTTTGGAACTAAGGACAGCGGAAGCTTTCTTT
cdr3_aa: CASGLELRTAEAFF
clone_size: medium-sized
v_call: TRBV12-5
j_call: TRBJ1-1
d_call: -

cdr3_nt: TGCAGTGCGGATCGAACAGGGGCGAGGTATGGCCCAGATACGCAGTATTTT
cdr3_aa: CSADRTGARYGPDTQYF
clone_size: medium-sized
v_call: TRBV20-1
j_call: TRBJ2-3
d_call: TRBD1

cdr3_nt: TGCGCCAGCAGCTTAGGGACTAGCGGGGCCTACGAGCAGTACTTC
cdr3_aa: CASSLGTSGAYEQYF
clone_size: medium-sized
v_call: TRBV4-3
j_call: TRBJ2-7
d_call: TRBD2

cdr3_nt: TGCAGTGCTAGTCGAAGCACAGATACGCAGTATTTT
cdr3_aa: CSASRSTDTQYF
clone_size: medium-sized
v_call: TRBV20-1
j_call: TRBJ2-3
d_call: -

cdr3_nt: TGTGCCAGCAGCTTTCAGCGCGGGGGAGAGACCCAGTACTTC
cdr3_aa: CASSFQRGGETQYF
clone_size: large
v_call: TRBV7-2
j_call: TRBJ2-5
d_call: TRBD2

cdr3_nt: TGTGCCTGGAGTGCCGGGACCGCGTTCAGAGGCCGGCCCCAGCATTTT
cdr3_aa: CAWSAGTAFRGRPQHF
clone_size: many
v_call: TRBV30
j_call: TRBJ1-5
d_call: -

cdr3_nt: TGCAGTGCTAGAGATAAGACAAACGCAACTAATGAAAAACTGTTTTTT
cdr3_aa: CSARDKTNATNEKLFF
clone_size: many
v_call: TRBV20-1
j_call: TRBJ1-4
d_call: -

cdr3_nt: TGCAGTGCTAGAGACCCGACTAGCGGAGGGAACTCCTACAATGAGCAGTTCTTC
cdr3_aa: CSARDPTSGGNSYNEQFF
clone_size: many
v_call: TRBV20-1
j_call: TRBJ2-1
d_call: TRBD2

cdr3_nt: TGTGCCACCAAGGGGACTAGCACAGATACGCAGTATTTT
cdr3_aa: CATKGTSTDTQYF
clone_size: medium-sized
v_call: TRBV24-1
j_call: TRBJ2-3
d_call: -

cdr3_nt: TGCAGTGCTAGAGGCCGGAGCGGGGGGGCTCCGTTTTTT
cdr3_aa: CSARGRSGGAPFF
clone_size: few
v_call: TRBV20-1
j_call: TRBJ2-2
d_call: TRBD2

cdr3_nt: TGTGCCAGCAGCAGAGCCGGGACCGAAGAGGAGACCCAGTACTTC
cdr3_aa: CASSRAGTEEETQYF
clone_size: medium-sized
v_call: TRBV5-4
j_call: TRBJ2-5
d_call: -

cdr3_nt: TGTGCCAGCAACGGGGGACAGTACTATGGCTACACCTTC
cdr3_aa: CASNGGQYYGYTF
clone_size: medium-sized
v_call: TRBV28
j_call: TRBJ1-2
d_call: TRBD1